This T cell receptor beta chain comes out of a study of T cells after yellow fever vaccination. For the study at large: Researchers used SMART-Seq v4 Ultra Low Input to prepare fractions that had low cell numbers. Study-wide findings and caveats: The secondary response peaked faster, at day 5 versus 15, but was weaker. After the booster, 95% to 98% of CD4 and approximately 90% of CD8 primary-response clones were re-detected.

This clonotype was seen only a few times. Its antigen is not identified. TCRdb passed the 5' RACE reads through MiXCR, listing each CDR3 protein once. The sample records more than 95,000 distinct CDR3 sequences, about 6.8% being singletons. The CDR3 spans 15 residues. Trimming pared 1 base from V and 2 bases from J, leaving 9 bases between. Germline values: CDR1 SGHTA, CDR2 FQGNSA. The chain recombines TRBV7-2 with TRBJ1-5; D remains ambiguous. The sample here was CD4+ T cells sorted from PBMCs, taken more than 35 days after the first yellow fever vaccination. This TCR was sampled from a man aged 18 to 30 who received the YFV17D yellow fever vaccine. CDR3 sequence reads: CASSLVQAGNQPQHF. In nucleotides, the CDR3 is TGTGCCAGCAGCTTAGTGCAAGCTGGCAATCAGCCCCAGCATTTT.